This T cell receptor beta chain emerged from a study of T cell changes during pregnancy in multiple sclerosis (dated by TCRdb to between 2017 and 2020). About the full investigation: The study looked at changes in the T cell repertoire across pregnancy in women with multiple sclerosis.

The library was prepared using the immunoSEQ multiplex PCR assay. TCRdb stores this immuneACCESS table with in-frame sequences only. Part of the clones is absent; in the studies checked, under half of the shortfall reflects unresolved V genes, and no reason is known for the rest. This sample has around 100,000 clones in its table, and 75% to 95% of those were observed once. Of the sample, 2.5% to 4% is held by the ten largest clones. About this clone: Its specific antigen is unknown. No base qualities exist here, and no much larger clone lies one base off it.

Germline trimming: 4 bases from V, 7 bases from J; junction bases outside gene matches: 7. From the germline V gene (reference sequence), CDR1 is LNHDA and CDR2 is SQIVND. The CDR3 runs 14 residues from the cysteine to the phenylalanine. Just CDR3 DNA is preserved here, 42 bases in frame from base 1. The sample was peripheral blood, taken in the second trimester of pregnancy. The sequence was collected from a female donor with multiple sclerosis, enrolled in a pregnancy study. The V and J segments used are TRBV19 and TRBJ2-4, with 7 bases in between that match TRBD2. The bases are TGTGCCAGTAGTACACCGGGACTACCCAACATTCAGTACTTC. Translated, it reads CASSTPGLPNIQYF.